Listed below are T cell receptor beta chains from one sample, sequenced in a study of blood T cell repertoires in COVID-19. Method: immunoSEQ multiplex PCR; TCRdb's copy keeps in-frame clones and lacks some. The sample includes fewer than 250,000 clones, around 90% of them seen just once. Sequences were obtained from PBMCs or T cells enriched from blood (not recorded which). All receptors derive from a man in his thirties or forties who had recovered from COVID-19. Each CDR3 is given with its conserved first and last residue. Fields, in order: CDR3 protein, CDR3 DNA, V gene, D gene, J gene, clone size. D genes are given only for firm matches. Size values are once, few and many counts, or a class for expanded clones, and some rows have none.

CASSMGGPGTGGNTIYF TGCGCCAGCAGCATGGGGGGTCCAGGGACTGGTGGAAACACCATATATTTT TRBV5-1 NA TRBJ1-3 NA
CASSPNTGSLYGYTF TGTGCCAGCAGCCCGAACACAGGGTCGTTGTATGGCTACACCTTC TRBV7-9 NA TRBJ1-2 once
CASSGGGPYEQYF TGTGCCAGCAGTGGGGGGGGACCCTACGAGCAGTACTTC TRBV28 TRBD2 TRBJ2-7 NA
CASSSPLTGQYNSPLHF TGTGCCAGCAGCTCCCCATTGACGGGACAGTATAATTCACCCCTCCACTTT TRBV9 TRBD1 TRBJ1-6 NA
CASSYLGTSGYNEQFF TGTGCCAGCAGTTACTTAGGGACTAGCGGTTACAATGAGCAGTTCTTC TRBV6-5 TRBD2 TRBJ2-1 NA
CASSFEGGGNQPQHF TGTGCCAGCAGTTTCGAGGGAGGAGGCAATCAGCCCCAGCATTTT TRBV28 NA TRBJ1-5 NA
CASIGTGSSYEQYF TGTGCCAGCATCGGGACAGGGAGCTCCTACGAGCAGTACTTC TRBV25-1 TRBD1 TRBJ2-7 NA
CASSKALLYQEKLFF TGTGCCAGCAGCAAAGCGCTTCTGTATCAGGAAAAACTGTTTTTT TRBV21-1 NA TRBJ1-4 NA
CASSAGSGNTIYF TGTGCCAGCAGCGCCGGCTCTGGAAACACCATATATTTT TRBV7-2 NA TRBJ1-3 NA
CASTLALGFQETQYF TGTGCCAGCACTTTAGCACTAGGTTTCCAAGAGACCCAGTACTTC TRBV6-5 NA TRBJ2-5 NA
CAISLRQVSDEAFF TGTGCCATCAGTCTTCGGCAGGTCTCGGATGAAGCTTTCTTT TRBV10-3 NA TRBJ1-1 few
CASSGLPQDEQFF TGTGCCAGCTCCGGCCTCCCGCAGGATGAGCAGTTCTTC TRBV2 NA TRBJ2-1 NA
CASSDSTGGNEQFF TGTGCCAGCAGTGACTCTACAGGGGGCAATGAGCAGTTCTTC TRBV6-4 TRBD1 TRBJ2-1 few
CASSPDRSGNQPQHF TGTGCCAGCAGCCCCGACAGGTCTGGCAATCAGCCCCAGCATTTT TRBV28 NA TRBJ1-5 NA
CASSHGTTSNQPQHF TGTGCCAGCAGCCACGGGACAACTAGCAATCAGCCCCAGCATTTT TRBV3-1/TRBV3-2 NA TRBJ1-5 NA
CASRLQGNTEAFF TGCGCCAGCAGGCTTCAGGGTAACACTGAAGCTTTCTTT TRBV4-3 NA TRBJ1-1 NA
CASSSGTAKGIQYF TGCGCCAGCAGCTCCGGGACAGCCAAGGGCATTCAGTACTTC TRBV5-1 TRBD1 TRBJ2-4 NA
CASSTGPGSYEQYF TGTGCCAGCAGCACCGGACCGGGGTCCTACGAGCAGTACTTC TRBV9 NA TRBJ2-7 few
CASSIGGSGYTF TGTGCCAGTAGTATCGGAGGAAGTGGCTACACCTTC TRBV19 NA TRBJ1-2 NA
CASSEPGQGGTGEQFF TGTGCCAGCAGCGAGCCGGGACAGGGCGGAACGGGTGAGCAGTTCTTC TRBV5-4 TRBD1 TRBJ2-1 once
CASSQDRDTEAFF TGTGCCAGCAGCCAAGACAGGGACACTGAAGCTTTCTTT TRBV7-3 TRBD1 TRBJ1-1 NA
CASRSGGSPYEQYF TGTGCCAGCCGAAGTGGGGGGAGTCCCTACGAGCAGTACTTC TRBV19 NA TRBJ2-7 NA
CASSRDGEGEQYF TGTGCCAGCAGCCGGGACGGGGAGGGCGAGCAGTACTTC TRBV7-8 TRBD2 TRBJ2-7 NA
CASSSRTGRKLFF TGTGCCAGCAGCTCAAGAACAGGGAGAAAACTGTTTTTT TRBV7-9 NA TRBJ1-4 NA
CASSIRSNSNQPQHF TGTGCCAGTAGTATTCGGAGCAATAGCAATCAGCCCCAGCATTTT TRBV19 NA TRBJ1-5 NA
CSVAGGQSQGYEQYF TGCAGCGTTGCGGGAGGACAGTCTCAGGGGTACGAGCAGTACTTC TRBV29-1 NA TRBJ2-7 NA
CASSPRTGEGEQYF TGTGCCAGCTCACCACGTACAGGGGAAGGCGAGCAGTACTTC TRBV18 TRBD1 TRBJ2-7 NA
CASSGLAGDTQYF TGTGCCAGCTCGGGACTAGCGGGTGATACGCAGTATTTT TRBV12-3/TRBV12-4 TRBD2 TRBJ2-3 NA
CAWSKLGAANTGELFF TGTGCCTGGAGCAAATTGGGGGCCGCGAACACCGGGGAGCTGTTTTTT TRBV30 NA TRBJ2-2 NA
CASSPSGPTGELFF TGTGCCAGCAGCCCAAGCGGACCCACCGGGGAGCTGTTTTTT TRBV28 NA TRBJ2-2 NA
CASRQSGDTQYF TGTGCCAGTAGGCAAAGCGGAGATACGCAGTATTTT TRBV19 NA TRBJ2-3 few
CALSRGSTDTQYF TGTGCCTTAAGCCGGGGAAGCACAGATACGCAGTATTTT TRBV30 NA TRBJ2-3 NA
CASSLVLTDTQYF TGTGCCAGCAGCTTAGTCCTGACAGATACGCAGTATTTT TRBV7-2 NA TRBJ2-3 once
CASSYRGQLNTEAFF TGTGCCAGCAGTTACCGAGGACAGCTGAACACTGAAGCTTTCTTT TRBV6-2/TRBV6-3 NA TRBJ1-1 NA
CASSLDPRSFGAQYF TGTGCCAGCAGTTTAGATCCCCGTAGCTTCGGGGCCCAGTACTTC TRBV27 NA TRBJ2-5 NA
CASSYHGGNYGYTF TGTGCCAGCAGTTACCACGGGGGTAACTATGGCTACACCTTC TRBV6-5 NA TRBJ1-2 NA
CASSSWDYLAKNIQYF TGTGCCAGCAGTTCCTGGGACTACCTAGCCAAAAACATTCAGTACTTC TRBV27 TRBD2 TRBJ2-4 many
CASSLRGQGEKLFF TGTGCCAGCAGTTTGCGGGGGCAAGGGGAAAAACTGTTTTTT TRBV27 NA TRBJ1-4 NA
CASSPLQRVNEQFF TGTGCCAGCTCACCCTTACAGCGGGTCAATGAGCAGTTCTTC TRBV18 NA TRBJ2-1 NA
CASSLPLTGTYTEAFF TGCGCCAGCAGCTTACCTCTCACAGGGACGTACACTGAAGCTTTCTTT TRBV5-1 NA TRBJ1-1 NA
CSYRDNSGNTIYF TGCAGTTACCGGGACAACTCTGGAAACACCATATATTTT TRBV29-1 NA TRBJ1-3 NA
CASMLSGTDTQYF TGCGCCAGCATGCTGAGCGGCACAGATACGCAGTATTTT TRBV10-1 NA TRBJ2-3 NA
CASSTHREQFF TGTGCCAGTAGTACTCACAGGGAGCAGTTCTTC TRBV19 NA TRBJ2-1 once
CASSFPPNLAGGPMGANVLTF TGTGCCAGCAGTTTCCCCCCCAACCTAGCGGGGGGGCCGATGGGGGCCAACGTCCTGACTTTC TRBV27 TRBD2 TRBJ2-6 NA
CASSGYRGNSPLHF TGTGCCAGCAGCGGATACAGGGGTAACTCACCCCTCCACTTT TRBV7-6 TRBD1 TRBJ1-6 NA
CASSTGTSGRGTDTQYF TGCGCCAGCAGCACGGGGACTAGCGGGAGGGGCACAGATACGCAGTATTTT TRBV5-1 TRBD2 TRBJ2-3 NA
CASSQGGLAGIRTDTQYF TGCGCCAGCAGCCAAGGGGGCCTAGCGGGGATACGCACAGATACGCAGTATTTT TRBV4-1 TRBD2 TRBJ2-3 NA
CASAGSSGNTIYF TGTGCCAGCGCGGGGAGCTCTGGAAACACCATATATTTT TRBV28 NA TRBJ1-3 NA
CASSLEGDTQYF TGTGCCAGCAGTTTGGAGGGCGATACGCAGTATTTT TRBV12-3/TRBV12-4 NA TRBJ2-3 NA
CATRRDRDTLIYGYTF TGTGCCACCCGCCGGGACAGGGATACCCTCATCTATGGCTACACCTTC TRBV19 TRBD1 TRBJ1-2 NA
CASSPDRREIGYSPLHF TGTGCCAGCAGCCCGGACAGGAGGGAGATTGGGTATTCACCCCTCCACTTT TRBV5-6 TRBD1 TRBJ1-6 NA
CASSQIDRGSQPQHF TGCGCCAGCAGCCAAATAGACAGGGGGTCTCAGCCCCAGCATTTT TRBV4-1 TRBD1 TRBJ1-5 NA
CASRRLAGGQETQYF TGTGCCAGTAGGAGACTAGCGGGGGGCCAAGAGACCCAGTACTTC TRBV19 TRBD2 TRBJ2-5 NA
CASVTTGNTIYF TGTGCCAGCGTGACTACTGGAAACACCATATATTTT TRBV12-3/TRBV12-4 NA TRBJ1-3 NA
CASSEVFIQETQYF TGTGCCAGCAGTGAAGTTTTTATACAAGAGACCCAGTACTTC TRBV6-1 NA TRBJ2-5 NA